The T cell receptor beta chain described here comes from a study of regulatory T cells in long-lasting Graves disease. Germline-derived CDR1 and CDR2 are MDHEN and SYDVKM. With V trimmed by 10 bases and J by 4 bases, 11 bases remained unmatched. This CDR3 is built from 14 residues. This sample's time point: newly diagnosed GD, antithyroid drugs for less than 3 months. PBMC RNA served as the TCR library source. This clonotype was observed many times. Construction of TCR beta libraries relied on iRepertoire HTBI primers and on Arm-PCR targeting CDR3 regions. TCRdb reprocessed the multiplex PCR reads with MiXCR, giving one entry per CDR3 protein. The table records 390,000 or so distinct CDR3 sequences, about 10% of them present only once. These data were also filed under a second study, of T cells in Graves' hyperthyroidism and ophthalmopathy.

The material was peripheral blood mononuclear cells (PBMCs), obtained at new diagnosis, from a patient treated with antithyroid drugs. The clonotype originates from a woman between 18 and 29 years old with Graves disease. This chain links TRBV28 with TRBJ2-7; TRBD1 aligns across 9 bases. As DNA, the CDR3 is TGTGCCATATCCGAGGGGACAGGGCCTTACGAGCAGTACTTC. This translates into CAISEGTGPYEQYF.